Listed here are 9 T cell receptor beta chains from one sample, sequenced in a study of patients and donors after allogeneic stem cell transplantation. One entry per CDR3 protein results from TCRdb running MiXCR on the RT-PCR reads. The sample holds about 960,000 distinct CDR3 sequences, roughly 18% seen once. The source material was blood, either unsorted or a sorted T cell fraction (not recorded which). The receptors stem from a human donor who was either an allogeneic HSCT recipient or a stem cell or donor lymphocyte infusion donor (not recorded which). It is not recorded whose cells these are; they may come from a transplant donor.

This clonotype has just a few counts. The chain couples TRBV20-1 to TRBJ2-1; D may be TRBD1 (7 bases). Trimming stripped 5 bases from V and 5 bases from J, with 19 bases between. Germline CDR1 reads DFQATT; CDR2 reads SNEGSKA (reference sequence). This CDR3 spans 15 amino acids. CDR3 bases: TGCAGTGCTGGGGGAAGGAGGGGGCGAGACAATGAGCAGTTCTTC. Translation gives CSAGGRRGRDNEQFF.

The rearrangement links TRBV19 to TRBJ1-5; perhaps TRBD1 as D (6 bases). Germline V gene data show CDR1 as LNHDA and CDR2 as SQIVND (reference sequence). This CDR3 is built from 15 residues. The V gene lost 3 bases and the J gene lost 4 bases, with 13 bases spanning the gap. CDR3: CASSILQGGNQPQHF. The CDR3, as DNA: TGTGCCAGTAGTATCCTACAGGGTGGAAATCAGCCCCAGCATTTT.

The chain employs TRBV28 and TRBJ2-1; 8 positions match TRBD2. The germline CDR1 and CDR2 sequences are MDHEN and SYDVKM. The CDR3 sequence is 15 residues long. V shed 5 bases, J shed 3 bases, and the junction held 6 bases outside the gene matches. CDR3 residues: CASSGGTRYYNEQFF. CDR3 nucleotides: TGTGCCAGCAGTGGCGGGACTAGATACTACAATGAGCAGTTCTTC.

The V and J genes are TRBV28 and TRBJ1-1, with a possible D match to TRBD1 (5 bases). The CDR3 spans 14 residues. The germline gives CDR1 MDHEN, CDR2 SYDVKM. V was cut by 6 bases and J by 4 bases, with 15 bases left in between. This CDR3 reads CASSPGLGGTEAFF. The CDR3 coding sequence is TGTGCCAGCAGCCCCGGACTGGGGGGCACTGAAGCTTTCTTT.

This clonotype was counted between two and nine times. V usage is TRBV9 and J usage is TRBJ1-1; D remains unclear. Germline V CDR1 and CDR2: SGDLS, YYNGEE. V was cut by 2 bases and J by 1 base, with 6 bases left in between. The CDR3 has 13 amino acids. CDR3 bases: TGTGCCAGCAGCGTTACGCCGAACACTGAAGCTTTCTTT. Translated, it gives CASSVTPNTEAFF.

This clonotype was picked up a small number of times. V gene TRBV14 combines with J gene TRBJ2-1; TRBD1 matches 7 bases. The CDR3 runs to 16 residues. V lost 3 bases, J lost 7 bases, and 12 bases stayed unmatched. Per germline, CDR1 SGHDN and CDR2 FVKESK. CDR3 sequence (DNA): TGTGCCAGCAGCCAGGTGGGCGGAAGGGGACAGAATGAGCAGTTCTTC. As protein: CASSQVGGRGQNEQFF.

The chain's CDR3 is CAWSLTGSDEQYF. The CDR3 nucleotides read TGTGCCTGGAGCCTGACAGGGAGCGACGAGCAGTACTTC. The chain employs TRBV30 and TRBJ2-7, with 7 nucleotides matching TRBD1. With V trimmed by 3 bases and J by 5 bases, 7 bases remained unmatched. The CDR3 runs 13 residues. The germline V gene has CDR1 GTSNPN and CDR2 SVGIG (reference sequence).

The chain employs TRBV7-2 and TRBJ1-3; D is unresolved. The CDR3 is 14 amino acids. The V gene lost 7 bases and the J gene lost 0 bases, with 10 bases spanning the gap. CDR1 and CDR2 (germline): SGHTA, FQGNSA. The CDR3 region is CASIQHRSGNTIYF. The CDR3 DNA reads TGTGCCAGCATCCAACACCGCTCTGGAAACACCATATATTTT. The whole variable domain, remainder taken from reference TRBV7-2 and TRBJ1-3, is GAGVSQSPSNKVTEKGKDVELRCDPISGHTALYWYRQSLGQGLEFLIYFQGNSAPDKSGLPSDRFSAERTGGSVSTLTIQRTQQEDSAVYLCASIQHRSGNTIYFGEGSWLTVV.

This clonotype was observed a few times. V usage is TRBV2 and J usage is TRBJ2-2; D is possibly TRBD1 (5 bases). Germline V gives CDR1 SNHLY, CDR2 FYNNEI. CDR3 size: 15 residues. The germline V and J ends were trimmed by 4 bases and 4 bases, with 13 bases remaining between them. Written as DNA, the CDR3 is TGTGCCAGCAGTGGGGCAGGGAAGTCCACCGGGGAGCTGTTTTTT. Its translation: CASSGAGKSTGELFF.